This T cell receptor beta chain was captured in a study of T cell responses to AZD1222 COVID-19 vaccine. Study at large: The analysis combined second doses at about 4 or about 12 weeks. Whole-study results and caveats: Repertoires were collected only later (after the peak T cell response had occurred). Following two doses of AZD1222, Spike-specific TCR breadth and depth rose.

Germline V gene lookup returns CDR1 SQVTM and CDR2 ANQGSEA. The V and J ends lost 7 bases and 0 bases respectively, with 6 bases between them. CDR3 size: 12 residues. As regards this clone: The antigen is not known.

Here immunoSEQ multiplex PCR was the method, and the copy in TCRdb shows in-frame clones only, minus some. This sample has about 120,000 clones, with about 85% found just once. Sequencing was performed on peripheral blood, taken on day 0 of AZD1222 vaccination. This TCR came from an adult in good health. V and J are TRBV29-1 and TRBJ2-2, with TRBD1 as a possible D gene (5 bases). CDR3: CSATANTGELFF. The CDR3 DNA follows: TGCAGCGCGACAGCGAACACCGGGGAGCTGTTTTTT.